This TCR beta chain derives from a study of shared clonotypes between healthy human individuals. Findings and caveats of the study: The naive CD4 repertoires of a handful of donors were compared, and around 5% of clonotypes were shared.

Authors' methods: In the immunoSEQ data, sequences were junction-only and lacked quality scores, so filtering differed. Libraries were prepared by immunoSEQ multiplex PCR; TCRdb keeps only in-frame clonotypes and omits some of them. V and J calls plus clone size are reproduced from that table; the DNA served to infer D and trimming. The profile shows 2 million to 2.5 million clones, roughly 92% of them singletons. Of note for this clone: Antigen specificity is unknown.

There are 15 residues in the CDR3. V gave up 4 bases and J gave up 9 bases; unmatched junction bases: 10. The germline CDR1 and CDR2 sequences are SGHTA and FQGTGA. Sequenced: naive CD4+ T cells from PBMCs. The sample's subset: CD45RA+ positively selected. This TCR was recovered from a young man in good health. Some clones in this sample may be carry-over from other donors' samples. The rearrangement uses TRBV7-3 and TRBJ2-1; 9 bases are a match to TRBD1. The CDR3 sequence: CASSSAGTGSFEQFF. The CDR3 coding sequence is TGTGCCAGCAGCTCCGCCGGGACAGGGAGTTTTGAGCAGTTCTTC.